This paragraph covers one T cell receptor (beta chain) sequence. Germline V gene lookup returns CDR1 SNHLY and CDR2 FYNNEI. CDR3 length: 15 residues. Trimming took off 6 bases at V and 2 bases at J, with 15 bases between the two ends. These data belong to a study of blood T cell repertoires in COVID-19. Overall study: Sources were T cells, B-cell-depleted T cells, or PBMCs; the material itself was cDNA or gDNA.

Methods used by the authors: Estimation of nucleated cell counts was performed using reference gene primer amplification. The method was immunoSEQ multiplex PCR; TCRdb's version includes in-frame clones alone and lacks a portion of them. V and J calls and clone size are as listed in that table; D and trimming were resolved from the DNA. The data contain tens of thousands of clones, 82% of them singletons. V and J are TRBV2 and TRBJ2-3; a possible D gene is TRBD1 (6 bases). The sequenced sample was peripheral blood. The sequence was obtained from a woman aged 60-70 years with acute or convalescent COVID-19. The CDR3 DNA sequence: TGTGCCAGCAGCAAAGGACAGCTGCCCACAGATACGCAGTATTTT. The encoded protein is CASSKGQLPTDTQYF.